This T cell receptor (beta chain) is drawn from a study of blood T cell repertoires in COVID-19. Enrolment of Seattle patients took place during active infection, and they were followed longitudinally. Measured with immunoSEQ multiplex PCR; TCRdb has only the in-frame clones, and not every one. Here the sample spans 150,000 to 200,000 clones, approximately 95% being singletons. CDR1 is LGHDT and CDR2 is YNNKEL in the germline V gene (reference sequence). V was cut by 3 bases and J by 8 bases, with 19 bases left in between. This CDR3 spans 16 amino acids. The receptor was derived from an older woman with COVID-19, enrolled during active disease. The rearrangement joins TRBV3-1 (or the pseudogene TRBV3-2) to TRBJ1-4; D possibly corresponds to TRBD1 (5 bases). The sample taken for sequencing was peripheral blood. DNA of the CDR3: TGTGCCAGCAGCCATGCCCGGGGGGTTGGCAGAGAAAAACTGTTTTTT. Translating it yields CASSHARGVGREKLFF.